This T cell receptor (beta chain) was sequenced for a study of T cells after yellow fever vaccination. General study findings and limits: Weaker, the secondary response peaked sooner, at day 5 versus 15. Contaminants from the bulk population, in the form of abundant clonotypes, could be found in FACS-sorted repertoires.

This clonotype was detected many times. Its antigen is as yet unknown. Generation of TCR cDNA used 5'RACE template switching (which added a universal primer site and UMIs). TCRdb reprocessed the 5' RACE reads via MiXCR and lists one record per CDR3 protein. The data show a few hundred thousand distinct CDR3 sequences, around a tenth seen once. Sample: PBMCs, taken on the day of the first yellow fever vaccination. The receptor comes from a man aged 18 to 29 who received the YFV17D yellow fever vaccine.

In DNA form, the CDR3 reads TGTGCCAGCACCATTCGGAGGGGCGGCAATCAGCCCCAGCATTTT. It specifies CASTIRRGGNQPQHF. The J gene is TRBJ1-5, the V gene TRBV12-3 or TRBV12-4; D is possibly TRBD1 (5 bases). Trimming removed 7 bases from V and 2 bases from J, with 15 bases in between. The CDR3 has 15 residues.